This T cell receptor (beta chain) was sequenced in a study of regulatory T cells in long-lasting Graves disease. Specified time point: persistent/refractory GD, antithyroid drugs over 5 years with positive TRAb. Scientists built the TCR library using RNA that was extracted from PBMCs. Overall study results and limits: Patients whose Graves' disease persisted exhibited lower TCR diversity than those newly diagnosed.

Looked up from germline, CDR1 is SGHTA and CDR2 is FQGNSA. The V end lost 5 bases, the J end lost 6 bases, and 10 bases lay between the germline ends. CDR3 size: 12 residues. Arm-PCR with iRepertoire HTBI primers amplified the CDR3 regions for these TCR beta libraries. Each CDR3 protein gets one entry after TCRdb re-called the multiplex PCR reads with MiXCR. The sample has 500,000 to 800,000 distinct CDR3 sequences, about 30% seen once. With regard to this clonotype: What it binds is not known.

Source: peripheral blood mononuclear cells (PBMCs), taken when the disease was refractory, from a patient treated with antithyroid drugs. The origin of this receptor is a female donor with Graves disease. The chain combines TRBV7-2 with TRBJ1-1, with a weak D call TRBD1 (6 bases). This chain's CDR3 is CASSDRQAEAFF. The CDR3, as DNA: TGTGCCAGCAGCGATCGACAGGCTGAAGCTTTCTTT.